This passage covers 11 T cell receptor beta chains from one sample sequenced in a study of identifying expanded T cells in peripheral blood. Using immunoSEQ multiplex PCR, the repertoire was profiled, and TCRdb retains in-frame clones only, with some absent. This table has under 110,000 clones, around nine tenths appearing once. The sample comprised blood. The origin of the receptors is a person aged 18 to 75 in good health.

The chain has TRBV28 and TRBJ1-2; the D gene is possibly TRBD1 (6 bases). There are 13 residues in the CDR3. The V end was cut by 7 bases, the J end by 3 bases, with 12 bases between. CDR1 is MDHEN and CDR2 is SYDVKM in the germline V gene. CDR3 in amino acids: CASNTQGHYGYTF. CDR3 DNA sequence: TGTGCCAGCAACACACAGGGACACTATGGCTACACCTTC.

This chain connects TRBV7-8 to TRBJ2-2, with D possibly TRBD1 on 6 matching bases. Trimming took off 3 bases at V and 4 bases at J, with 18 bases between the two ends. CDR1 is SGHVS, CDR2 FQNEAQ, per germline. CDR3 length equals 17 residues. The CDR3 DNA sequence: TGTGCCAGCAGCTTCGCCGGGGCAGGGGTAGGCACCGGGGAGCTGTTTTTT. Translating gives CASSFAGAGVGTGELFF.

This sequence joins TRBV27 and TRBJ1-3; D is possibly TRBD1 (6 bases). CDR1 is MNHEY, CDR2 SMNVEV, per germline (reference sequence). The CDR3 extends over 15 amino acids. Between the trimmed V and J ends, which lost 5 bases and 0 bases, there was a span of 11 bases. CDR3 bases: TGTGCCAGCAGTCCGGGGGCCTTCTCTGGAAACACCATATATTTT. This translates into CASSPGAFSGNTIYF.

The chain joins TRBV4-3 to TRBJ2-2, with unresolved D. In germline, CDR1 is LGHNA, CDR2 YSLEER. The V gene lost 5 bases and the J gene lost 0 bases, with 10 bases spanning the gap. This CDR3 is 15 amino acids long. DNA for the CDR3: TGCGCCAGCAGCGGCCGGGCCACGAACACCGGGGAGCTGTTTTTT. Protein product: CASSGRATNTGELFF.

The chain links TRBV7-6 to TRBJ1-4; D perhaps matches TRBD1 (6 bases). Germline lookup yields CDR1 SGHVS and CDR2 FNYEAQ. CDR3 length: 15 amino acids. V was pared by 1 base and J by 8 bases, with 14 bases between. CDR3 loop: CASSLESGGGEKLFF. CDR3 bases: TGTGCCAGCAGCTTAGAGTCCGGGGGCGGCGAAAAACTGTTTTTT. The whole variable domain, remainder taken from reference TRBV7-6 and TRBJ1-4, is GAGVSQSPRYKVTKRGQDVALRCDPISGHVSLYWYRQALGQGPEFLTYFNYEAQQDKSGLPNDRFSAERPEGSISTLTIQRTEQRDSAMYRCASSLESGGGEKLFFGSGTQLSVL.

The V and J genes are TRBV5-1 and TRBJ2-5; 7 bases map to TRBD1. Germline loops: CDR1 SGHRS, CDR2 YFSETQ. There are 13 residues in the CDR3. The ends lost 0 bases at V and 4 bases at J; junction bases unmatched: 0. In DNA form, the CDR3 reads TGCGCCAGCAGCTTGGACAGGGGAGAGACCCAGTACTTC. This codes for CASSLDRGETQYF.

The chain recombines TRBV6-5 with TRBJ2-7; TRBD2 might be the D (7 bases). This CDR3 is built from 15 residues. The germline V gene encodes CDR1 MNHEY and CDR2 SVGAGI. Trimming pared 7 bases from V and 0 bases from J, leaving 16 bases between. This chain's CDR3 is CASKKRGGSSYEQYF. The CDR3 coding sequence is TGTGCCAGCAAAAAGAGGGGGGGGAGCTCCTACGAGCAGTACTTC.

The V and J genes are TRBV28 and TRBJ2-1; no definite D call. Trimming removed 1 base at V and 5 bases at J, with 3 bases between. The V gene's germline CDR1 is MDHEN and CDR2 SYDVKM. CDR3 length: 12 amino acids. DNA for the CDR3: TGTGCCAGCAGTTTATTGAACAATGAGCAGTTCTTC. This codes for CASSLLNNEQFF.

The chain is built from TRBV5-1 and TRBJ1-2; 12 positions match TRBD1. V was clipped by 4 bases and J by 5 bases; unmatched bases: 9. The V gene's germline CDR1 is SGHRS and CDR2 YFSETQ. This CDR3 is 16 amino acids long. Written as DNA, the CDR3 is TGCGCCAGCAGCCCCAGGGGACAGGGGGCAAGGTATGGCTACACCTTC. Amino acid sequence: CASSPRGQGARYGYTF.

The chain employs TRBV7-6 and TRBJ2-7, with TRBD2 as a possible D gene (6 bases). The CDR3 runs to 15 residues. Germline V lookup: CDR1 SGHVS, CDR2 FNYEAQ. V was cut by 2 bases and J by 3 bases, with 14 bases left in between. CDR3 in DNA: TGTGCCAGCAGCTTAACCTTGGACTACCACTACGAGCAGTACTTC. Amino acid sequence: CASSLTLDYHYEQYF.

V is TRBV5-1 and J is TRBJ1-3; no definite D call. Deletions cut 3 bases from V and 1 base from J, with 8 bases between. Germline V gene sequence: CDR1 SGHRS, CDR2 YFSETQ. The CDR3 covers 14 residues. The CDR3 nucleotides read TGCGCCAGCAGCTATGGGGATTCTGGAAACACCATATATTTT. Translating it yields CASSYGDSGNTIYF.